This T cell receptor beta chain was observed in a study of Graves' ophthalmopathy and Graves' hyperthyroidism. As to this clonotype: No antigen is known for it. Compared with germline, one end of the junction differs, possibly owing to a read error.

Findings and limits, study-wide: Ophthalmopathy progression was predicted with 55% to 71% sensitivity and 72% to 75% specificity. In blood, most expanded thyroid clonotypes above 0.001 frequency were also detected.

Ages of hyperthyroidism patients ran from 18 to 65, and their diagnoses were new, under 2 months' duration. CDR3 length equals 15 residues. Germline assignment: CDR1 KGHDR and CDR2 SFDVKD. Scientists amplified the TCR beta CDR3 regions from RNA transcripts. Second-round multiplex PCR came after a first-round RT-PCR that employed HTBI primers. TCRdb recomputed calls from the multiplex PCR reads with MiXCR, one row per CDR3 protein. The sample carries 500,000 to 600,000 distinct CDR3 sequences, about 35% recorded once. The sequence derives from an adult man with Graves' hyperthyroidism. The J gene is TRBJ2-3, the V gene TRBV24-1; D ambiguous. The material sequenced was peripheral blood or thyroid tissue (not recorded which). The CDR3 DNA sequence: TGTGCCACCGGTGAGTTAACAGCCCTCACAGATACGCAGTATTTT. Translated, it gives CATGELTALTDTQYF.